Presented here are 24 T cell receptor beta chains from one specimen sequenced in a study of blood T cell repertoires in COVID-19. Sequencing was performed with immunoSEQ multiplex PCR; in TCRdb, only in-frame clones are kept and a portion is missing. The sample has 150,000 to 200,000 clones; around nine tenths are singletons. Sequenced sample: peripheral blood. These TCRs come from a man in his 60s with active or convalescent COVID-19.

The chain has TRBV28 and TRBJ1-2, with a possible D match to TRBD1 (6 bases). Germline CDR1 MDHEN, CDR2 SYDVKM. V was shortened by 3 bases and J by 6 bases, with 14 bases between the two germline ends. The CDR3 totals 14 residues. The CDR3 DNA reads TGTGCCAGCAGTTTCCGGACAGTCCTCCATGGCTACACCTTC. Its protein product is CASSFRTVLHGYTF.

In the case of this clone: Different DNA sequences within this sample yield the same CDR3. CDR3 sequence (DNA): TGTGCCAGCAGCTACAGGGGGTACACTGAAGCTTTCTTT. Residues: CASSYRGYTEAFF. This chain connects TRBV6-5 to TRBJ1-1, with 8 bases lining up with TRBD1. Trimming at V came to 6 bases and at J to 3 bases, leaving 3 bases not matched to a gene. CDR3 length: 13 amino acids. CDR1 MNHEY and CDR2 SVGAGI come from the germline V gene.

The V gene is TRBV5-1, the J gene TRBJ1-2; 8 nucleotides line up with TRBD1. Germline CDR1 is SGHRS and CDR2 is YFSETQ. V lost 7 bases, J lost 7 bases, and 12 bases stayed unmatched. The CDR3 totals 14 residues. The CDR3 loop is CASSDQGAFSGYTF. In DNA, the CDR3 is TGCGCCAGCTCCGACCAGGGGGCTTTCTCTGGCTACACCTTC.

In nucleotides, the CDR3 is TGTGCCAGCAGCAAGGCGACAGGGGGCTTGAACGGGGAGCTGTTTTTT. Translation: CASSKATGGLNGELFF. The genes are TRBV7-9 and TRBJ2-2, with 10 bases fitting TRBD1. The junction had 10 bases not matched to a gene; V was cut back by 5 bases and J by 7 bases. CDR1 and CDR2 (germline): SEHNR, FQNEAQ (reference sequence). The CDR3 runs 16 residues.

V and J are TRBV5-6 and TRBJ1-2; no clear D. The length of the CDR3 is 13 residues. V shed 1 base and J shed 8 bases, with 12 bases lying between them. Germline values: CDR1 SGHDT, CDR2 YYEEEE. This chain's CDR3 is CASSLRDVTGYTF. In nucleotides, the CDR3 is TGTGCCAGCAGCTTGCGGGATGTCACGGGCTACACCTTC. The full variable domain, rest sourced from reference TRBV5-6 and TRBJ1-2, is DAGVTQSPTHLIKTRGQQVTLRCSPKSGHDTVSWYQQALGQGPQFIFQYYEEEERQRGNFPDRFSGHQFPNYSSELNVNALLLGDSALYLCASSLRDVTGYTFGSGTRLTVV.

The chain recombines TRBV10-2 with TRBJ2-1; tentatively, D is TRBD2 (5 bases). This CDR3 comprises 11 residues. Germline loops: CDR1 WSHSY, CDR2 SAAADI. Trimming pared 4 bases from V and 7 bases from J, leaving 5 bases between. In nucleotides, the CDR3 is TGCGCCAGCAGTGCGGGAAATGAGCAGTTCTTC. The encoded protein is CASSAGNEQFF.

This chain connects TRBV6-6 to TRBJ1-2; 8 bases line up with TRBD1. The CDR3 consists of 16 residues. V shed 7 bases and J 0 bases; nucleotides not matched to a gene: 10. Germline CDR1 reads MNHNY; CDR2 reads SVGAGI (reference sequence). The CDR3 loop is CASTARGTGANYGYTF. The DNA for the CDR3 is TGTGCCAGCACCGCCCGGGGGACAGGCGCTAACTATGGCTACACCTTC.

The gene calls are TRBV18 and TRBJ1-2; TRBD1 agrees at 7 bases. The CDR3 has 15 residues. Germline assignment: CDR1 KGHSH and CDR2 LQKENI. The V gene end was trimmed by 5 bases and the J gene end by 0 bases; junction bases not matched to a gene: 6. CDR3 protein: CASSGDRSPNYGYTF. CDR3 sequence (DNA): TGTGCCAGCTCAGGGGACAGATCTCCTAACTATGGCTACACCTTC.

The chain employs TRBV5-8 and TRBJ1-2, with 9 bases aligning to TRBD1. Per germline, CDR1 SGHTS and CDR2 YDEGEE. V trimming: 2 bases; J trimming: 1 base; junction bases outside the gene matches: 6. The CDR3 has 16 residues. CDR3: CASSLPGTGNNYGYTF. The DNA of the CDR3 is TGTGCCAGCAGCTTACCCGGGACAGGGAATAACTATGGCTACACCTTC.

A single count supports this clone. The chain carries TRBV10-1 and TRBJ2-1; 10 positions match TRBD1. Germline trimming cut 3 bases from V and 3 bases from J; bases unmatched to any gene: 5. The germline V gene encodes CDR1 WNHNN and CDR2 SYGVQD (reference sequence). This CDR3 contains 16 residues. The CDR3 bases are TGCGCCAGCAGTGACTCGGGACAGGGGATCTACAATGAGCAGTTCTTC. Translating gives CASSDSGQGIYNEQFF.

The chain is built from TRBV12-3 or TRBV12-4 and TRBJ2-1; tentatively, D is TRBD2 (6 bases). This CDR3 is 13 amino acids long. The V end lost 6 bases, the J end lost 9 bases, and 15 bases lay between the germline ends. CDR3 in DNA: TGTGCCAGCAGCACCACGCGGGGATCTGAGCAGTTCTTC. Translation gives CASSTTRGSEQFF.

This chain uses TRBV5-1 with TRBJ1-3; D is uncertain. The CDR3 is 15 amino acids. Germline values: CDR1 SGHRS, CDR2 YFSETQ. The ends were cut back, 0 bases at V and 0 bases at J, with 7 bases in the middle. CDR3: CASSLAGSSGNTIYF. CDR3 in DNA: TGCGCCAGCAGCTTGGCGGGGAGCTCTGGAAACACCATATATTTT.

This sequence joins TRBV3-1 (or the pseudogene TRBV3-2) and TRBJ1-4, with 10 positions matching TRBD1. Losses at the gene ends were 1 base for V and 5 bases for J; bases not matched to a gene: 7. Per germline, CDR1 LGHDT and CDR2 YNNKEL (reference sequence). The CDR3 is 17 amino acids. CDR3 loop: CASSQGLEGQGNEKLFF. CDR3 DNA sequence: TGTGCCAGCAGCCAAGGACTAGAGGGACAGGGGAATGAAAAACTGTTTTTT.

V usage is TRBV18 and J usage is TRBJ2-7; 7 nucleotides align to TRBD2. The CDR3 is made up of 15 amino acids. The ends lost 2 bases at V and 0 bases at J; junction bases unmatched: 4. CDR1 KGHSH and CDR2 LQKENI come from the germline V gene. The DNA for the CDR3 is TGTGCCAGCTCACCAGATGGGGGGGTCTCCTACGAGCAGTACTTC. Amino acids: CASSPDGGVSYEQYF. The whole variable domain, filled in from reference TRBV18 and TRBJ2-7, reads NAGVMQNPRHLVRRRGQEARLRCSPMKGHSHVYWYRQLPEEGLKFMVYLQKENIIDESGMPKERFSAEFPKEGPSILRIQQVVRGDSAAYFCASSPDGGVSYEQYFGPGTRLTVT.

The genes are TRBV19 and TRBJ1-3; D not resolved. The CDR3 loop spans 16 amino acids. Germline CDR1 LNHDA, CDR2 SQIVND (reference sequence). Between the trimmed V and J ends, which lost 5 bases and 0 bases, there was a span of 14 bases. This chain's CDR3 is CASSDVGGNSGNTIYF. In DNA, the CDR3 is TGTGCCAGTAGTGACGTCGGAGGCAACTCTGGAAACACCATATATTTT.

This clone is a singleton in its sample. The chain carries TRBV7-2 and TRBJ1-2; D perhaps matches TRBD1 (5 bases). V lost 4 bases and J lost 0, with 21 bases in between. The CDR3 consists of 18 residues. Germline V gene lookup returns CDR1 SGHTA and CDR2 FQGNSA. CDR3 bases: TGTGCCAGCAGCTCCACGACGTACAGGATAAGAGCTAACTATGGCTACACCTTC. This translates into CASSSTTYRIRANYGYTF. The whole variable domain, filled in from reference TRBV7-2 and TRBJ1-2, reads GAGVSQSPSNKVTEKGKDVELRCDPISGHTALYWYRQSLGQGLEFLIYFQGNSAPDKSGLPSDRFSAERTGGSVSTLTIQRTQQEDSAVYLCASSSTTYRIRANYGYTFGSGTRLTVV.

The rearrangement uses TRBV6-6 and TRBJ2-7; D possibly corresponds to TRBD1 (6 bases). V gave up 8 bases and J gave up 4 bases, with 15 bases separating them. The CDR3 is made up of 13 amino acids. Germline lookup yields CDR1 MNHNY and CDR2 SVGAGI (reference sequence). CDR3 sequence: CASGGQVNYEQYF. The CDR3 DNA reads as TGTGCCAGCGGGGGACAAGTAAATTACGAGCAGTACTTC.

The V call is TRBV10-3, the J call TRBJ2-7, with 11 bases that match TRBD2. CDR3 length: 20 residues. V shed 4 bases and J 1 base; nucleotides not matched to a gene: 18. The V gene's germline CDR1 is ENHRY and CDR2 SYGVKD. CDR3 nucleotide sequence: TGTGCCATCAGTGGCGCCCAGGGCGGGACCGGGACTAGCGGATCCTACGAGCAGTACTTC. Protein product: CAISGAQGGTGTSGSYEQYF.

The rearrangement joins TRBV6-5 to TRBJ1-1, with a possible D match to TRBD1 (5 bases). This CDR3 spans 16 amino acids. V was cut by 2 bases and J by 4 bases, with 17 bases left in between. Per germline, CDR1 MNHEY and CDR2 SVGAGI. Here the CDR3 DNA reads TGTGCCAGCAGTTACAGCTCGGGGACGGGGGTCACTGAAGCTTTCTTT. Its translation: CASSYSSGTGVTEAFF.

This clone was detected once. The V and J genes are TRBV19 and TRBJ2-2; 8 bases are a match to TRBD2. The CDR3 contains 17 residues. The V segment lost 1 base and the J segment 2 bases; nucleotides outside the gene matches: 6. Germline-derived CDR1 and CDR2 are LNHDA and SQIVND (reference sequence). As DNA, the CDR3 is TGTGCCAGTAGTATAGGAGCGGGACTAGGCAACACCGGGGAGCTGTTTTTT. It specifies CASSIGAGLGNTGELFF. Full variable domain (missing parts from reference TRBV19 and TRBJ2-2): DGGITQSPKYLFRKEGQNVTLSCEQNLNHDAMYWYRQDPGQGLRLIYYSQIVNDFQKGDIAEGYSVSREKKESFPLTVTSAQKNPTAFYLCASSIGAGLGNTGELFFGEGSRLTVL.

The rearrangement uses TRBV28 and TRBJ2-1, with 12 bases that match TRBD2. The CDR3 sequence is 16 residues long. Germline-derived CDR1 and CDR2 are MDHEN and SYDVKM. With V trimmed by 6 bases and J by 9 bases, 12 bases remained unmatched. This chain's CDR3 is CASSRTSGTLRSEQFF. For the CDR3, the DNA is TGTGCCAGCAGCCGGACTAGCGGGACCCTCAGGAGTGAGCAGTTCTTC.

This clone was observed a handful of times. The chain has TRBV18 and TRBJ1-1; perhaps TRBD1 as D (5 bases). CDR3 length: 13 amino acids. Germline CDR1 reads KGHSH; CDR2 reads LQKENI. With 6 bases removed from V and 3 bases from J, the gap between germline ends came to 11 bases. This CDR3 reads CASSAGSYTEAFF. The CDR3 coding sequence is TGTGCCAGCTCGGCAGGGTCCTACACTGAAGCTTTCTTT.

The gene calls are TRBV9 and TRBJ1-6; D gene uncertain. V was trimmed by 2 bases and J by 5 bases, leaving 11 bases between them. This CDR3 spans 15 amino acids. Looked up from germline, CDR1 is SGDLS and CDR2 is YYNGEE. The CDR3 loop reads CASSVLDKNNSPLHF. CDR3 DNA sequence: TGTGCCAGCAGCGTCCTCGACAAGAATAATTCACCCCTCCACTTT. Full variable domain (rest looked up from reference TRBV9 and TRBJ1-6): DSGVTQTPKHLITATGQRVTLRCSPRSGDLSVYWYQQSLDQGLQFLIQYYNGEERAKGNILERFSAQQFPDLHSELNLSSLELGDSALYFCASSVLDKNNSPLHFGNGTRLTVT.

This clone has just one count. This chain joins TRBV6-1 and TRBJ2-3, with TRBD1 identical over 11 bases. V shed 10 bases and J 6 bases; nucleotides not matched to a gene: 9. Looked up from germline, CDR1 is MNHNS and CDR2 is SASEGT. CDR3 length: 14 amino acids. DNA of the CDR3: TGTGCCACACAAGGGACAGGGGGTTTCGATACGCAGTATTTT. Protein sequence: CATQGTGGFDTQYF.